What follows are 25 T cell receptor beta chains derived from one specimen sequenced in a study of T-cell memory formation after mild COVID-19. MiXCR, run by TCRdb on the 5' RACE reads, gives a single entry per CDR3 protein. In the table there are more than 150,000 distinct CDR3 sequences, around a fifth of which are singletons. Specimen: PBMCs or a T cell subset sorted from them (not recorded which). The origin of the receptors is an adult woman who had mild COVID-19 (a few samples of this study predate the infection). Cell type and time point are not known.

The chain combines TRBV30 with TRBJ1-1; 8 nucleotides match TRBD1. With 7 bases clipped from V and 1 base from J, the junction kept 2 bases outside the gene matches. The CDR3 sequence is 12 residues long. In germline, CDR1 is GTSNPN, CDR2 SVGIG (reference sequence). This CDR3 reads CAYGQGNTEAFF. CDR3 DNA sequence: TGTGCCTACGGACAGGGGAACACTGAAGCTTTCTTT.

Only a few counts were recorded for this clonotype. V gene TRBV7-7 combines with J gene TRBJ2-3; possible D gene TRBD1, 5 bases. The CDR3 length is 15 residues. Germline V CDR1 and CDR2: SSHAT, FNYEAQ (reference sequence). With 5 bases removed from V and 2 bases from J, the gap between germline ends came to 14 bases. DNA of the CDR3: TGTGCCAGCAGCCCATGGGGCGGCGACACAGATACGCAGTATTTT. Translation: CASSPWGGDTDTQYF.

The chain joins TRBV4-3 to TRBJ2-7, with D unclear. This CDR3 has 14 residues. With 4 bases removed from V and 7 bases from J, the gap between germline ends came to 17 bases. From germline, CDR1 is LGHNA and CDR2 YSLEER. Written as DNA, the CDR3 is TGCGCCAGCAGCCGGTACGGCCCATCAGGAGAGCAGTACTTC. Amino acid sequence: CASSRYGPSGEQYF.

The CDR3 coding sequence is TGTGCCAGCAGCACAGGACAGGGGGTTTACAATGAGCAGTTCTTC. Translated: CASSTGQGVYNEQFF. The genes are TRBV7-3 and TRBJ2-1, with 10 positions matching TRBD1. Germline V CDR1 and CDR2: SGHTA, FQGTGA. The CDR3 is 15 amino acids. V lost 5 bases to trimming and J lost 4 bases; unmatched junction nucleotides: 5. The full variable domain, rest sourced from reference TRBV7-3 and TRBJ2-1, is GAGVSQTPSNKVTEKGKYVELRCDPISGHTALYWYRQSLGQGPEFLIYFQGTGAADDSGLPNDRFFAVRPEGSVSTLKIQRTERGDSAVYLCASSTGQGVYNEQFFGPGTRLTVL.

The V gene is TRBV6-2 or TRBV6-3, the J gene TRBJ1-2; D perhaps matches TRBD1 (5 bases). The CDR3 covers 14 residues. V lost 0 bases and J lost 5, with 10 bases in between. CDR1 and CDR2 (germline): MNHEY, SVGEGT. Here the CDR3 reads CASSYSGTDYGYTF. The CDR3, as DNA: TGTGCCAGCAGTTACTCCGGGACGGATTATGGCTACACCTTC.

This clonotype was counted only a few times. The J gene is TRBJ1-6, the V gene TRBV12-3 or TRBV12-4; D not certain. V gave up 6 bases and J gave up 0 bases, with 6 bases separating them. The CDR3 totals 14 residues. The CDR3 DNA reads as TGTGCCAGCAGCGACCGCTCCTATAATTCACCCCTCCACTTT. Amino acids: CASSDRSYNSPLHF.

This clonotype was picked up a small number of times. The chain combines TRBV7-9 with TRBJ2-1; D perhaps matches TRBD2 (5 bases). Trimming took 5 bases from V and 5 from J, leaving 22 bases between them. Germline V lookup: CDR1 SEHNR, CDR2 FQNEAQ (reference sequence). The CDR3 length is 17 residues. CDR3 nucleotide sequence: TGTGCCAGCAGCCAAGGGCCCTGGGAGATAGGGAACAATGAGCAGTTCTTC. Amino acids: CASSQGPWEIGNNEQFF. The variable domain in full, completed from reference TRBV7-9 and TRBJ2-1, reads DTGVSQNPRHKITKRGQNVTFRCDPISEHNRLYWYRQTLGQGPEFLTYFQNEAQLEKSRLLSDRFSAERPKGSFSTLEIQRTEQGDSAMYLCASSQGPWEIGNNEQFFGPGTRLTVL.

This clonotype occurred once. The chain has TRBV7-9 and TRBJ2-2; a possible D gene is TRBD1 (6 bases). Trimming shortened V by 7 bases and J by 0 bases, and 15 bases separated the two germline ends. Germline V CDR1 and CDR2: SEHNR, FQNEAQ (reference sequence). The CDR3 has 16 residues. The CDR3 sequence is CASIPEGVPNTGELFF. CDR3 sequence (DNA): TGTGCCAGCATCCCTGAGGGGGTCCCGAACACCGGGGAGCTGTTTTTT.

In its sample, this clonotype was seen a few times. This sequence joins TRBV7-2 and TRBJ2-7, with 7 bases identical to TRBD2. V lost 4 bases to trimming and J lost 6 bases; unmatched junction nucleotides: 6. This CDR3 region has 13 residues. CDR1 is SGHTA, CDR2 FQGNSA, per germline. The CDR3 here is CASSYGGNFEQYF. Here the CDR3 DNA reads TGTGCCAGCAGCTACGGGGGGAATTTCGAGCAGTACTTC.

This clonotype was detected only a few times. This chain uses TRBV12-3 or TRBV12-4 with TRBJ1-1; 8 bases align to TRBD1. V shed 6 bases and J 3 bases; nucleotides not matched to a gene: 6. The CDR3 spans 14 residues. CDR3 region: CASSLRTGYTEAFF. DNA for the CDR3: TGTGCCAGCAGCCTTCGGACAGGGTACACTGAAGCTTTCTTT.

A few counts support this clonotype. V is TRBV7-9 and J is TRBJ2-7; weak D call: TRBD2 (7 bases). V gave up 7 bases and J gave up 2 bases, with 18 bases separating them. CDR3 size: 15 residues. Germline CDR1 is SEHNR and CDR2 is FQNEAQ (reference sequence). The CDR3 here is CASTSSGGQAYEQYF. The DNA for the CDR3 is TGTGCCAGCACGTCCTCGGGGGGACAAGCCTACGAGCAGTACTTC.

This clonotype was observed a handful of times. This chain uses TRBV29-1 with TRBJ1-1, with a weak D call TRBD1 (6 bases). The length of the CDR3 is 15 residues. The germline V gene has CDR1 SQVTM and CDR2 ANQGSEA. Trimming shortened V by 3 bases and J by 0 bases, and 14 bases separated the two germline ends. CDR3 nucleotides: TGCAGCGTTGACAGCCAATCAGGGGTGAACACTGAAGCTTTCTTT. Its protein product is CSVDSQSGVNTEAFF.

This clonotype was seen once. This chain joins TRBV11-3 and TRBJ1-1; no reliable D call. V was trimmed by 5 bases and J by 7 bases, leaving 17 bases between them. Per germline, CDR1 SGHNT and CDR2 YENEEA. The CDR3 is 14 residues long. The CDR3 DNA sequence: TGTGCCAGCAGCCCCGGAGGGCGGGAGGGTGAAGCTTTCTTT. Protein sequence: CASSPGGREGEAFF.

The V call is TRBV15, the J call TRBJ2-7; 7 bases agree with TRBD1. V shed 5 bases, J shed 5 bases, and the junction held 15 bases outside the gene matches. The germline V gene has CDR1 LNHNV and CDR2 YYDKDF (reference sequence). The CDR3 has 16 residues. Here the CDR3 DNA reads TGTGCCACCAGCTCAACGCAAGCGACAGGGTTCAACGAGCAGTACTTC. It translates to CATSSTQATGFNEQYF.

This clonotype has just a few counts. This chain's CDR3 is CASSFSQRRWEQYF. The CDR3 nucleotides are TGTGCCAGCAGTTTTTCACAGCGGAGGTGGGAGCAGTACTTC. This chain joins TRBV27 and TRBJ2-7; D might be TRBD2 (5 bases). CDR1 MNHEY and CDR2 SMNVEV come from the germline V gene (reference sequence). Trimming left V 3 bases short and J 7 bases short, with 16 bases between. This CDR3 has 14 amino acids.

This clonotype was seen repeatedly, ten times or more. The rearrangement links TRBV5-1 to TRBJ2-7; D ambiguous. CDR3 length: 13 residues. V lost 4 bases and J lost 4, with 12 bases in between. Germline V gives CDR1 SGHRS, CDR2 YFSETQ. CDR3 sequence: CASSRGAFYEQYF. CDR3 sequence (DNA): TGCGCCAGCAGCCGAGGTGCCTTTTACGAGCAGTACTTC.

The chain has TRBV7-6 and TRBJ2-1; D is undetermined. The germline gives CDR1 SGHVS, CDR2 FNYEAQ. V shed 2 bases and J shed 0 bases, with 8 bases lying between them. This CDR3 has 15 amino acids. The CDR3 DNA reads as TGTGCCAGCAGCTTATGGGGAAGCTCCTACAATGAGCAGTTCTTC. Translating it yields CASSLWGSSYNEQFF.

The gene calls are TRBV7-9 and TRBJ2-2, with D possibly matching TRBD1 (6 bases). This CDR3 has 15 amino acids. V dropped 5 bases and J dropped 1 base, with 11 bases sitting between them. Germline CDR1 is SEHNR and CDR2 is FQNEAQ (reference sequence). The CDR3 reads CASSLIQGNTGELFF. The CDR3 nucleotides read TGTGCCAGCAGCCTTATACAGGGGAACACCGGGGAGCTGTTTTTT.

The chain couples TRBV5-8 to TRBJ2-6; the D is unclear. V lost 7 bases, J lost 0 bases, and 14 bases lay in between. The CDR3 consists of 16 residues. Germline V lookup: CDR1 SGHTS, CDR2 YDEGEE. The CDR3 loop reads CASPPAVHSGANVLTF. The DNA for the CDR3 is TGTGCCAGCCCACCCGCGGTACACTCTGGGGCCAACGTCCTGACTTTC.

This clonotype has more than one count but fewer than ten. CDR3 sequence reads: CASSYDPGKWTGTCCGYTF. As DNA, the CDR3 is TGTGCCAGCAGTTATGATCCTGGCAAGTGGACAGGGACGTGCTGTGGCTACACCTTC. The V call is TRBV12-3 or TRBV12-4, the J call TRBJ1-2; 8 bases agree with TRBD1. The V and J ends lost 4 bases and 7 bases, in that order; junction bases with no gene match: 23. The CDR3 length is 19 residues.

The chain has TRBV24-1 and TRBJ2-1; D is uncertain. CDR1 KGHDR and CDR2 SFDVKD come from the germline V gene. Trimming took 3 bases from V and 5 from J, leaving 13 bases between them. The CDR3 runs to 15 residues. DNA of the CDR3: TGTGCCACCAGTGATCTATTGACTTCGAACAATGAGCAGTTCTTC. Amino acids: CATSDLLTSNNEQFF.

CDR3 protein: CASSQHDRGLNTEAFF. CDR3 nucleotide sequence: TGCGCCAGCAGCCAACACGACAGGGGGCTAAACACTGAAGCTTTCTTT. The rearrangement uses TRBV4-1 and TRBJ1-1; 10 bases match TRBD1. CDR1 is MGHRA and CDR2 is YSYEKL in the germline V gene. Trimming removed 2 bases from V and 2 bases from J; junction bases left unmatched: 5. There are 16 residues in the CDR3.

In its sample, this clonotype was seen a few times. The CDR3 protein is CASSLEGQGVDTQYF. In DNA form, the CDR3 reads TGCGCCAGCAGCTTGGAAGGCCAGGGAGTAGATACGCAGTATTTT. The chain carries TRBV5-1 and TRBJ2-3; D might be TRBD1 or TRBD2, each matching 5 bases. Per the germline V gene, CDR1 is SGHRS and CDR2 is YFSETQ. CDR3 length: 15 residues. The V gene lost 0 bases and the J gene lost 5 bases, with 13 bases spanning the gap.

The genes are TRBV5-5 and TRBJ2-7; D call uncertain. The germline V and J ends were trimmed by 0 bases and 3 bases, with 10 bases remaining between them. Per germline, CDR1 SGHKS and CDR2 YYEKEE (reference sequence). The CDR3 runs to 14 residues. This chain's CDR3 is CASSLDPTDYEQYF. CDR3 nucleotides: TGTGCCAGCAGCTTGGACCCAACCGACTACGAGCAGTACTTC. Based on the CDR3 plus reference TRBV5-5 and TRBJ2-7, the full variable domain is DAGVTQSPTHLIKTRGQQVTLRCSPISGHKSVSWYQQVLGQGPQFIFQYYEKEERGRGNFPDRFSARQFPNYSSELNVNALLLGDSALYLCASSLDPTDYEQYFGPGTRLTVT.

The chain recombines TRBV9 with TRBJ1-3, with a weak D call TRBD1 (5 bases). CDR3 length equals 14 residues. Trimming removed 4 bases from V and 0 bases from J, with 8 bases in between. The germline gives CDR1 SGDLS, CDR2 YYNGEE. CDR3 protein: CASSQGYSGNTIYF. The DNA for the CDR3 is TGTGCCAGCAGCCAGGGTTACTCTGGAAACACCATATATTTT.